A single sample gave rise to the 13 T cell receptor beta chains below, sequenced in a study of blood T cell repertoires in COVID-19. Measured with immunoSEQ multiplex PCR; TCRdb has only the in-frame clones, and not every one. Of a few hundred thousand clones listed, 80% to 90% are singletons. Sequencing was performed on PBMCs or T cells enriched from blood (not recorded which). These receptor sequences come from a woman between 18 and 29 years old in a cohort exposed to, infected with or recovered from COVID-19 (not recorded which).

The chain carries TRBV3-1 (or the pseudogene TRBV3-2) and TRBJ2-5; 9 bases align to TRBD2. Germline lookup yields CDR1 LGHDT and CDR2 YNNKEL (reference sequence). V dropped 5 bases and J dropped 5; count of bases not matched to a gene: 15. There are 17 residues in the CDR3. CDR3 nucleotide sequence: TGTGCCAGCAGCAAGGGTAGGGCTAGCGGGATGAAGGAGACCCAGTACTTC. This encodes CASSKGRASGMKETQYF.

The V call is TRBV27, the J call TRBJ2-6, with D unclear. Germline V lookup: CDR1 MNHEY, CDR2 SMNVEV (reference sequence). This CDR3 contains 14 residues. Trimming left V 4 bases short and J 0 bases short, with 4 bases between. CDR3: CASSSVSGANVLTF. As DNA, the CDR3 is TGTGCCAGCAGTTCCGTCTCTGGGGCCAACGTCCTGACTTTC.

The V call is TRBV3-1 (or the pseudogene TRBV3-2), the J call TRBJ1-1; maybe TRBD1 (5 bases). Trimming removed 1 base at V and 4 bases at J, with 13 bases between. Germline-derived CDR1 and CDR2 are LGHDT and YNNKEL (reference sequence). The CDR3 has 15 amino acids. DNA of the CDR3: TGTGCCAGCAGCCAAGTCCTCTCAGGGATCACTGAAGCTTTCTTT. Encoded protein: CASSQVLSGITEAFF.

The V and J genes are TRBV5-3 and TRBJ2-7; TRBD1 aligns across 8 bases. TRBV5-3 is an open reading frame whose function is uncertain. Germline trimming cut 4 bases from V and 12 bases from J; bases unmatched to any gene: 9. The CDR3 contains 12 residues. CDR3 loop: CARSPGTGTAYF. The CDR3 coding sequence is TGTGCCAGAAGCCCGGGGACAGGAACGGCGTACTTC.

The CDR3 region is CASSSRQPYSGANVLTF. In DNA, the CDR3 is TGCGCCAGCAGCTCCCGACAGCCCTACTCTGGGGCCAACGTCCTGACTTTC. The chain couples TRBV5-1 to TRBJ2-6, with D possibly TRBD1 on 5 matching bases. The germline V and J ends were trimmed by 3 bases and 0 bases, with 13 bases remaining between them. This CDR3 has 17 residues. Germline loops: CDR1 SGHRS, CDR2 YFSETQ.

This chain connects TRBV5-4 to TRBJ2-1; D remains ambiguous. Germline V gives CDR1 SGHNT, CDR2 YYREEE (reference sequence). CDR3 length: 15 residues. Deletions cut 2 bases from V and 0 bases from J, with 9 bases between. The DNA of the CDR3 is TGTGCCAGCAGCTTAGGCCAGGCCTCCTACAATGAGCAGTTCTTC. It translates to CASSLGQASYNEQFF. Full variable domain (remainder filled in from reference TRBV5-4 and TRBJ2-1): ETGVTQSPTHLIKTRGQQVTLRCSSQSGHNTVSWYQQALGQGPQFIFQYYREEENGRGNFPPRFSGLQFPNYSSELNVNALELDDSALYLCASSLGQASYNEQFFGPGTRLTVL.

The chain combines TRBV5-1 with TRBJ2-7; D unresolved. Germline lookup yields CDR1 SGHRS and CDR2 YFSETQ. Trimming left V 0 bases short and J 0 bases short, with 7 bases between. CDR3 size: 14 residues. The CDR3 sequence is CASSLDGNSYEQYF. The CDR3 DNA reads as TGCGCCAGCAGCTTGGATGGCAACTCCTACGAGCAGTACTTC.

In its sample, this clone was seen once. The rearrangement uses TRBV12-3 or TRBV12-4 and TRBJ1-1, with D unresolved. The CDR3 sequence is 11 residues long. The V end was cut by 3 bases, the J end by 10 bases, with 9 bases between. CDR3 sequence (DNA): TGTGCCAGCAGTTTGCAGTTCTTAGCTTTCTTT. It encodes CASSLQFLAFF.

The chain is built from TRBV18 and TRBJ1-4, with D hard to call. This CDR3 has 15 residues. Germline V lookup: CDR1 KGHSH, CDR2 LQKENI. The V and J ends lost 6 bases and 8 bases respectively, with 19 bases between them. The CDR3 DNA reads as TGTGCCAGCTCGCGAGTGAGGCGTCAAGGCGAAAAACTGTTTTTT. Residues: CASSRVRRQGEKLFF.

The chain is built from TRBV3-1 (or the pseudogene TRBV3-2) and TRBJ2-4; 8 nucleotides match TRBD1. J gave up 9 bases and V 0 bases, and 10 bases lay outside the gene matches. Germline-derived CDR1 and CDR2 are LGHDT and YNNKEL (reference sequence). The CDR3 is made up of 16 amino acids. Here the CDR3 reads CASSQDRYAGTGIQYF. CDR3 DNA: TGTGCCAGCAGCCAAGATCGATACGCCGGGACAGGCATTCAGTACTTC.

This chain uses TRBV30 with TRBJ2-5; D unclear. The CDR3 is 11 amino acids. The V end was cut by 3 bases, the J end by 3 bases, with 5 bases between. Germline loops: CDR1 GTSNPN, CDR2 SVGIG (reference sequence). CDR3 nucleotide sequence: TGTGCCTGGAGAGTAGAAGAGACCCAGTACTTC. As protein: CAWRVEETQYF.

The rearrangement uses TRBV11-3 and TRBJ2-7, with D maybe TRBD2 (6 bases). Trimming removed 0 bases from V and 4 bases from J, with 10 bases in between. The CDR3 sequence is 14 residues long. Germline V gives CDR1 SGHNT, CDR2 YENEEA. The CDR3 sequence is CASSLEAGFYEQYF. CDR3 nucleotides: TGTGCCAGCAGCTTAGAGGCGGGATTTTACGAGCAGTACTTC.

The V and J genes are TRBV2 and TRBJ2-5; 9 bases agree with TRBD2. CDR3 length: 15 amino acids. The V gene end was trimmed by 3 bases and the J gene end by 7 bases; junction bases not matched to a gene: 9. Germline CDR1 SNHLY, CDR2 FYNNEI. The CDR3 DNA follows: TGTGCCAGCAGTGAGGAGGGGACTAGCCGTAGGACCCAGTACTTC. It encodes CASSEEGTSRRTQYF.